The 32 T cell receptor beta chains reported below all come from one sample, sequenced in a study of T cells after yellow fever vaccination. TCRdb analysed the 5' RACE reads with MiXCR anew, one entry per CDR3 protein. In the table there are some 350,000 distinct CDR3 sequences, about 9.9% of which are singletons. The specimen comprised PBMCs, sampled on the day of the first yellow fever vaccination. Receptors were obtained from a man aged 18 to 30 who received the YFV17D yellow fever vaccine.

The chain recombines TRBV6-2 or TRBV6-3 with TRBJ2-7; D is perhaps TRBD2 (6 bases). Germline V CDR1 and CDR2: MNHEY, SVGEGT. The V end lost 7 bases, the J end lost 1 base, and 17 bases lay between the germline ends. The CDR3 is made up of 15 amino acids. The CDR3 DNA reads TGTGCCAGCACGGGGCGAGGGACTTCGTCCTACGAGCAGTACTTC. Translating gives CASTGRGTSSYEQYF.

V is TRBV29-1 and J is TRBJ2-3, with a tentative D call TRBD2 (5 bases). The germline V gene encodes CDR1 SQVTM and CDR2 ANQGSEA. CDR3 length equals 15 residues. V lost 1 base to trimming and J lost 4 bases, with 15 bases between them. CDR3 protein: CSVEGGSQVPDTQYF. The CDR3 DNA reads TGCAGCGTTGAAGGAGGGAGTCAGGTTCCAGATACGCAGTATTTT.

This clonotype was picked up a small number of times. The gene calls are TRBV3-1 and TRBJ2-3; D remains ambiguous. The CDR3 is 16 amino acids. The germline CDR1 and CDR2 sequences are LGHDT and YNNKEL (reference sequence). V was cut by 0 bases and J by 5 bases, with 15 bases left in between. CDR3 in DNA: TGTGCCAGCAGCCAAGAACTGTTTGGAGTCAGAGATACGCAGTATTTT. Translating gives CASSQELFGVRDTQYF.

This chain links TRBV13 with TRBJ2-7; D is uncertain. The CDR3 loop spans 12 amino acids. V dropped 3 bases and J dropped 1 base, with 4 bases sitting between them. Germline V CDR1 and CDR2: PRHDT, FYEKMQ (reference sequence). This chain's CDR3 is CASSFMSYEQYF. The CDR3 DNA is TGTGCCAGCAGCTTCATGTCCTACGAGCAGTACTTC. The whole variable domain, remainder taken from reference TRBV13 and TRBJ2-7, is AAGVIQSPRHLIKEKRETATLKCYPIPRHDTVYWYQQGPGQDPQFLISFYEKMQSDKGSIPDRFSAQQFSDYHSELNMSSLELGDSALYFCASSFMSYEQYFGPGTRLTVT.

V is TRBV5-1 and J is TRBJ1-3; D may be TRBD1 (5 bases). The CDR3 loop spans 13 amino acids. V lost 5 bases to trimming and J lost 6 bases, with 12 bases between them. Germline V gene lookup returns CDR1 SGHRS and CDR2 YFSETQ. In DNA form, the CDR3 reads TGCGCCAGCAGAGGAGAGGGGACAAACACCATATATTTT. Amino acids: CASRGEGTNTIYF. The full variable domain, in which reference TRBV5-1 and TRBJ1-3 provide the parts outside the CDR3, is KAGVTQTPRYLIKTRGQQVTLSCSPISGHRSVSWYQQTPGQGLQFLFEYFSETQRNKGNFPGRFSGRQFSNSRSEMNVSTLELGDSALYLCASRGEGTNTIYFGEGSWLTVV.

This clonotype has just a few counts. V is TRBV7-9 and J is TRBJ2-5; 7 bases align to TRBD2. J lost 2 bases, V lost 3 bases, and 6 bases had no gene match. Germline CDR1 reads SEHNR; CDR2 reads FQNEAQ (reference sequence). This CDR3 has 15 amino acids. This CDR3 is CASSFGGSSQETQYF. In DNA, the CDR3 is TGTGCCAGCAGCTTCGGGGGGTCGAGTCAAGAGACCCAGTACTTC.

This clonotype was detected only a few times. The chain is built from TRBV30 and TRBJ2-7; 8 positions agree with TRBD1. The J segment lost 2 bases and the V segment lost 5 bases, leaving 2 bases of the junction unmatched. CDR3 length: 12 residues. CDR1 is GTSNPN, CDR2 SVGIG, per germline (reference sequence). The chain's CDR3 is CAWRTGPYEQYF. CDR3 nucleotides: TGTGCCTGGCGGACAGGGCCCTACGAGCAGTACTTC.

The sample holds a few counts of this clonotype. The chain is built from TRBV5-1 and TRBJ2-2, with a tentative D call TRBD1 (7 bases). The CDR3 is 17 residues long. The germline gives CDR1 SGHRS, CDR2 YFSETQ. Trimming left V 0 bases short and J 2 bases short, with 14 bases between. The CDR3 reads CASSLATQGGNTGELFF. CDR3 DNA: TGCGCCAGCAGCTTGGCAACCCAGGGGGGCAACACCGGGGAGCTGTTTTTT.

This clonotype has at least ten counts. The CDR3 loop is CASSPGRGTGELFF. In DNA, the CDR3 is TGCGCCAGCAGCCCGGGACGGGGTACCGGGGAGCTGTTTTTT. The chain is built from TRBV5-1 and TRBJ2-2; D may be TRBD1 or TRBD2 (5 bases each). Deletions cut 4 bases from V and 5 bases from J, with 12 bases between. CDR3 length: 14 residues. The germline gives CDR1 SGHRS, CDR2 YFSETQ.

This clonotype has a handful of counts. This rearrangement joins TRBV4-3 to TRBJ2-1, with 7 bases aligning to TRBD1. The CDR3 sequence is 16 residues long. Per the germline V gene, CDR1 is LGHNA and CDR2 is YSLEER. With V trimmed by 1 base and J by 4 bases, 7 bases remained unmatched. The CDR3 here is CASSQGPGQVYNEQFF. In nucleotides, the CDR3 is TGCGCCAGCAGCCAAGGCCCCGGACAGGTTTACAATGAGCAGTTCTTC.

This clonotype was observed a few times. The chain employs TRBV15 and TRBJ2-7; the D is unclear. V was shortened by 0 bases and J by 4 bases, with 7 bases between the two germline ends. CDR3 length equals 13 residues. Per germline, CDR1 LNHNV and CDR2 YYDKDF (reference sequence). CDR3 in amino acids: CATSRDPRYEQYF. Written as DNA, the CDR3 is TGTGCCACCAGCAGAGATCCCAGGTACGAGCAGTACTTC.

The rearrangement uses TRBV6-5 and TRBJ1-5, with 9 bases aligning to TRBD1. J was trimmed by 7 bases and V by 0 bases; bases with no gene match: 4. Germline loops: CDR1 MNHEY, CDR2 SVGAGI. This CDR3 region has 15 residues. For the CDR3, the DNA is TGTGCCAGCAGTTACTCCGGGACAGGGTTCCAGCCCCAGCATTTT. As protein: CASSYSGTGFQPQHF.

This clonotype was counted only a few times. V and J are TRBV29-1 and TRBJ1-2; 7 bases match TRBD1. V gave up 5 bases and J gave up 6 bases; unmatched junction bases: 9. The CDR3 has 13 residues. In germline, CDR1 is SQVTM, CDR2 ANQGSEA. The CDR3 protein is CSVLLGGSHGYTF. In DNA, the CDR3 is TGCAGCGTTTTATTAGGGGGCTCCCATGGCTACACCTTC.

This clonotype was found a few times. The junction differs from germline at one of its ends, possibly a read error. The V gene is TRBV7-9, the J gene TRBJ2-7; D not certain. This CDR3 is built from 15 residues. Germline-derived CDR1 and CDR2 are SEHNR and FQNEAQ (reference sequence). CDR3 DNA: TGTGCCAGCAGCTTAGTAGGCGTGGCCTCCTTCGAGCAGTACTTC. As protein: CASSLVGVASFEQYF.

This clonotype occurred a few times. This chain uses TRBV5-1 with TRBJ1-5, with TRBD1 as a possible D gene (5 bases). Trimming left V 4 bases short and J 8 bases short, with 16 bases between. The CDR3 has 14 residues. Per the germline V gene, CDR1 is SGHRS and CDR2 is YFSETQ. The chain's CDR3 is CASSTGTAQEPQHF. CDR3 bases: TGCGCCAGCAGCACCGGGACCGCGCAAGAGCCCCAGCATTTT.

This clonotype was seen a handful of times. This chain joins TRBV20-1 and TRBJ2-4; D possibly matches TRBD1 or TRBD2 (6 bases each). The germline V and J ends were trimmed by 4 bases and 0 bases, with 13 bases remaining between them. Germline V CDR1 and CDR2: DFQATT, SNEGSKA (reference sequence). The length of the CDR3 is 15 residues. The CDR3: CSAKQGTLAKNIQYF. The CDR3 nucleotides are TGCAGTGCTAAGCAGGGGACTTTAGCCAAAAACATTCAGTACTTC.

This clonotype has a handful of counts. Here the CDR3 reads CASSPDRGITEAFF. In DNA form, the CDR3 reads TGTGCCAGTAGTCCCGACAGGGGAATTACTGAAGCTTTCTTT. The chain is built from TRBV19 and TRBJ1-1; 8 nucleotides line up with TRBD1. This CDR3 contains 14 residues. After removal of 5 bases from V and 5 bases from J, the junction contained 7 bases not matched to a gene. From germline, CDR1 is LNHDA and CDR2 SQIVND (reference sequence).

The chain links TRBV6-6 to TRBJ1-1, with D perhaps TRBD1 (5 bases). Germline CDR1 is MNHNY and CDR2 is SVGAGI (reference sequence). This CDR3 region has 13 residues. V lost 7 bases and J lost 0, with 9 bases in between. The CDR3 loop reads CASKVRVNTEAFF. In DNA, the CDR3 is TGTGCCAGCAAGGTCAGGGTGAACACTGAAGCTTTCTTT.

This clonotype has more than one count but fewer than ten. This rearrangement joins TRBV6-5 to TRBJ2-3; TRBD2 matches at 7 bases. Germline V lookup: CDR1 MNHEY, CDR2 SVGAGI. The CDR3 loop spans 16 amino acids. The J segment lost 1 base and the V segment lost 2 bases, leaving 6 bases of the junction unmatched. The CDR3 is CASSYVAGDRTDTQYF. The CDR3 nucleotides read TGTGCCAGCAGTTACGTAGCGGGCGACCGCACAGATACGCAGTATTTT.

Only a few counts were recorded for this clonotype. The chain links TRBV15 to TRBJ2-7; tentatively, D is TRBD2 (5 bases). Germline V gene lookup returns CDR1 LNHNV and CDR2 YYDKDF (reference sequence). V was shortened by 1 base and J by 4 bases, with 5 bases between the two germline ends. The CDR3 length is 12 residues. CDR3 sequence (DNA): TGTGCCACCAGCAGAGGAGGGTACGAGCAGTACGTC. Translated, it gives CATSRGGYEQYV.

Only a few counts were recorded for this clonotype. V usage is TRBV6-5 and J usage is TRBJ1-6, with D possibly matching TRBD1 (5 bases). The CDR3 spans 18 residues. Looked up from germline, CDR1 is MNHEY and CDR2 is SVGAGI. V was cut by 0 bases and J by 0 bases, with 12 bases left in between. The CDR3 reads CASSYSTGQSSYNSPLHF. The CDR3, as DNA: TGTGCCAGCAGTTACTCGACTGGACAAAGCTCCTATAATTCACCCCTCCACTTT.

This clonotype was observed once. The chain joins TRBV12-3 or TRBV12-4 to TRBJ2-7, with 9 nucleotides matching TRBD1. J gave up 5 bases and V 8 bases, and 10 bases lay outside the gene matches. The CDR3 length is 14 residues. The CDR3 here is CASAKRQGGNEQYF. The CDR3 DNA reads as TGTGCCAGCGCCAAAAGACAGGGGGGCAACGAGCAGTACTTC.

This chain joins TRBV29-1 and TRBJ2-7; D is possibly TRBD2 (5 bases). The V end lost 5 bases, the J end lost 2 bases, and 16 bases lay between the germline ends. The CDR3 consists of 14 residues. Germline V lookup: CDR1 SQVTM, CDR2 ANQGSEA. The CDR3: CSVSAGTRTYEQYF. The DNA for the CDR3 is TGCAGCGTTAGTGCGGGCACACGGACCTACGAGCAGTACTTC.

This clonotype has a count of ten or more. The chain carries TRBV28 and TRBJ2-7; a weak D match, TRBD2 (6 bases). This CDR3 spans 14 amino acids. V gave up 5 bases and J gave up 3 bases, with 14 bases separating them. CDR1 and CDR2 (germline): MDHEN, SYDVKM. The CDR3 DNA follows: TGTGCCAGCAGTCTCTTCGGGGGTAACTACGAGCAGTACGTC. Its protein product is CASSLFGGNYEQYV.

The chain employs TRBV7-3 and TRBJ2-3; tentative D call: TRBD2 (6 bases). The germline gives CDR1 SGHTA, CDR2 FQGTGA. Trimming stripped 6 bases from V and 2 bases from J, with 15 bases between. The CDR3 sequence is 15 residues long. As DNA, the CDR3 is TGTGCCAGCAGTTTAGTGGGCGGGGACACAGATACGCAGTATTTT. Protein: CASSLVGGDTDTQYF.

The gene calls are TRBV13 and TRBJ2-7; 8 bases map to TRBD1. Trimming removed 5 bases from V and 7 bases from J; junction bases left unmatched: 10. Germline-derived CDR1 and CDR2 are PRHDT and FYEKMQ (reference sequence). The CDR3 has 14 residues. CDR3 in amino acids: CASSPRGRIREQYV. CDR3 sequence (DNA): TGTGCCAGCAGCCCCAGGGGGCGAATTCGGGAGCAGTACGTC.

This rearrangement joins TRBV20-1 to TRBJ2-1; D is unresolved. The germline V gene encodes CDR1 DFQATT and CDR2 SNEGSKA (reference sequence). This CDR3 comprises 10 residues. Trimming removed 4 bases at V and 6 bases at J, with 4 bases between. The CDR3, as DNA: TGCAGTGCTACGAGCAATGAGCAGTTCTTC. This gives the protein CSATSNEQFF.

In this sample, this clonotype turned up many times. V gene TRBV7-8 combines with J gene TRBJ2-2, with 7 positions matching TRBD1. V trimming: 4 bases; J trimming: 0 bases; junction bases outside the gene matches: 2. The CDR3 consists of 15 residues. Looked up from germline, CDR1 is SGHVS and CDR2 is FQNEAQ. CDR3 DNA sequence: TGTGCCAGCAGCTCGGGACAGTCGAACACCGGGGAGCTGTTTTTT. Its translation is CASSSGQSNTGELFF.

This clonotype has more than one count but fewer than ten. J is TRBJ1-5 and V is TRBV6-1; TRBD1 matches at 8 bases. V gave up 5 bases and J gave up 6 bases; unmatched junction bases: 6. CDR3 length: 14 amino acids. Germline loops: CDR1 MNHNS, CDR2 SASEGT. The CDR3 is CASSRQGFGQPQHF. CDR3 nucleotides: TGTGCCAGCAGTCGACAGGGGTTCGGTCAGCCCCAGCATTTT.

This clonotype was counted a few times. J is TRBJ2-2 and V is TRBV7-2; D unresolved. Trimming pared 4 bases from V and 2 bases from J, leaving 11 bases between. Germline loops: CDR1 SGHTA, CDR2 FQGNSA. The CDR3 has 15 residues. As DNA, the CDR3 is TGTGCCAGCAGCTCCCGGCCAGAAAACACCGGGGAGCTGTTTTTT. Amino acid sequence: CASSSRPENTGELFF.

This clonotype was counted a few times. The chain's CDR3 is CASSLGGFETQYF. The CDR3 nucleotides are TGTGCCAGCAGCTTGGGGGGCTTTGAGACCCAGTACTTC. This rearrangement joins TRBV7-6 to TRBJ2-5, with D possibly being TRBD1 or TRBD2 (6 bases each). The CDR3 totals 13 residues. The germline V gene has CDR1 SGHVS and CDR2 FNYEAQ. The V and J ends lost 3 bases and 5 bases respectively, with 10 bases between them.

This clonotype was detected a few times. This chain uses TRBV4-3 with TRBJ2-7, with D possibly matching TRBD1 (6 bases). The length of the CDR3 is 16 residues. The V gene's germline CDR1 is LGHNA and CDR2 YSLEER. V shed 3 bases and J shed 1 base, with 16 bases lying between them. The CDR3, as DNA: TGCGCCAGCAGCCATCATACAGGGACGGGGTCCTACGAGCAGTACTTC. This encodes CASSHHTGTGSYEQYF.